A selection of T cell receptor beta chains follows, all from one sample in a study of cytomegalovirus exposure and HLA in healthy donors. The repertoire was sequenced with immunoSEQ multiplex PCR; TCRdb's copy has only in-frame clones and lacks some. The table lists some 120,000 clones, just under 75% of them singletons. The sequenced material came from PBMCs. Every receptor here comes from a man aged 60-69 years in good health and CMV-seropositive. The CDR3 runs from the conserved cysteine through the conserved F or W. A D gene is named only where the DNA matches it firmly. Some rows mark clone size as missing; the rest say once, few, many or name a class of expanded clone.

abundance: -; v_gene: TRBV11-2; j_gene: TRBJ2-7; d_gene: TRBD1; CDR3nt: TGTGCCAGCAGCCGGGGACAGGGAGGATTCTACGAGCAGTACTTC; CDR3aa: CASSRGQGGFYEQYF
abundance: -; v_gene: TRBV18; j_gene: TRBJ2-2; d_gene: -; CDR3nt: TGTGCCAGCTCACCGAGTAGCAACACCGGGGAGCTGTTTTTT; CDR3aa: CASSPSSNTGELFF
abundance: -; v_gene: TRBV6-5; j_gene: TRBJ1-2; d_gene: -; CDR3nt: TGTGCCAGCAACCCACGTGCAGATCTCTATGGCTACACCTTC; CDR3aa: CASNPRADLYGYTF
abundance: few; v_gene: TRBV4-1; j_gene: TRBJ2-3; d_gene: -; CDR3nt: TGCGCCAGCAGCCAATTGGGAGCCTCTAGCACAGATACGCAGTATTTT; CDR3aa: CASSQLGASSTDTQYF
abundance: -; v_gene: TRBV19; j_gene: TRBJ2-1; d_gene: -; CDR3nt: TGTGCCAGTAGTATCCCTACGCCCCGATACAATGAGCAGTTCTTC; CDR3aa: CASSIPTPRYNEQFF
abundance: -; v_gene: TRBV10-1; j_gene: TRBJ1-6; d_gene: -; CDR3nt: TGCGCCAGCAGTGGAGGCCAGGGGCTGTCACCCCTCCACTTT; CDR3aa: CASSGGQGLSPLHF
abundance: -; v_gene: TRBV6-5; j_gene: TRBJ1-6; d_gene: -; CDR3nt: TGTGCCAGCAGTTGGCAGGGGTCTTCACCCCTCCACTTT; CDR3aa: CASSWQGSSPLHF
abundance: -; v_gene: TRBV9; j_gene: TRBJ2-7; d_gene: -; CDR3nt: TGTGCCAGCAGCGTCCAGCCGGCGGGTATCGACGAGCAGTACTTC; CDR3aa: CASSVQPAGIDEQYF
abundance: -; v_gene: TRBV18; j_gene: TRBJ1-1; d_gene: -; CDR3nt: TGTGCCAGCTCACCAGCGGGGGCTGGGAACACTGAAGCTTTCTTT; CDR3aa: CASSPAGAGNTEAFF
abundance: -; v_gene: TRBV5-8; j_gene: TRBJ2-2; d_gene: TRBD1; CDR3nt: TGTGCCAGCGTGGACAGGGGAATTACCGGGGAGCTGTTTTTT; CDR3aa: CASVDRGITGELFF
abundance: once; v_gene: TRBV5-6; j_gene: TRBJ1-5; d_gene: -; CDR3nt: TGTGCCAGCAGCTTTAGCCCCAATCAGCCCCAGCATTTT; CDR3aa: CASSFSPNQPQHF
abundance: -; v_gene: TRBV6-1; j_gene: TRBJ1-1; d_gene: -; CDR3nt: TGTGCCAGCAGTGAGCTGGGCATAAAAGCTTTCTTT; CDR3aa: CASSELGIKAFF
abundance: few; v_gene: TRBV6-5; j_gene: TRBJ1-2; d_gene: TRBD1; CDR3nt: TGTGCCAGCAGTTACCGACAGGGCACAGGCTACACCTTC; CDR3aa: CASSYRQGTGYTF
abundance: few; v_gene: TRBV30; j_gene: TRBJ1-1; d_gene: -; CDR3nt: TGTGCCTGGAGTGCTCTGGGGAGGAACACTGAAGCTTTCTTT; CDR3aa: CAWSALGRNTEAFF
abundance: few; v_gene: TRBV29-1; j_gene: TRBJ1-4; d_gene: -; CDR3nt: TGCAGCGTCCGGGACACCGGGAATGAAAAACTGTTTTTT; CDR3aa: CSVRDTGNEKLFF
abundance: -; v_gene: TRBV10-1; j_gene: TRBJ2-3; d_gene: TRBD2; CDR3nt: TGCGCCAGCTCCCCTAGCGGGGGGGTCACAGATACGCAGTATTTT; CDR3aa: CASSPSGGVTDTQYF
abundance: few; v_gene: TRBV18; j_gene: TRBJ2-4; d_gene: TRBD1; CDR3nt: TGTGCCAGCTCACCAGCCGGGACAGGGACTAACCTAGCCAAAAACATTCAGTACTTC; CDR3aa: CASSPAGTGTNLAKNIQYF
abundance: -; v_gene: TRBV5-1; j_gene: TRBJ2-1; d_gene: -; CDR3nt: TGCGCCAGCAGCTTGAGCGCGGGGGCTGAGCAGTTCTTC; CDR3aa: CASSLSAGAEQFF